Each of the 23 T cell receptor beta chains below was sequenced from the same sample in a study of glioma-infiltrating T cells listed by TCRdb under 2016. Sequencing was carried out with an Illumina MiSeq. TCR alpha and beta CDR3 regions were amplified with the iRepertoire nested amplicon-rescue multiplex PCR (arm-PCR) platform from RNA. In-frame beta chains were kept once TCRdb had trimmed the public reads at Q25 with fastp and called clones with MiXCR. Entries that share a CDR3 protein sequence are merged under the most common genes and DNA. Across this sample there are around 99,000 distinct CDR3 sequences, with less than 30% seen only once. 35% of the sample is held by the ten biggest clonotypes. Sequenced: glioma tissue, nonneoplastic brain tissue, or PBMCs (not recorded which). The source of these receptors is a human donor with low-grade glioma or glioblastoma, undergoing nonglioma brain surgery, or in good health (not recorded which).

With respect to this clonotype: This may be a read error, as it is one base from a much larger clone. This chain uses TRBV7-2 with TRBJ2-1, with D uncertain. The CDR3 totals 13 residues. The germline CDR1 and CDR2 sequences are SGHTA and FQGNSA. The CDR3 DNA reads TGTGCCAGCAGCTTAGACAGAAACAATGAGCAGTCCTTC. Amino acids: CASSLDRNNEQSF.

In its sample, this clonotype was seen many times. V usage is TRBV4-3 and J usage is TRBJ1-1; D gene ambiguous. Germline CDR1 is LGHNA and CDR2 is YSLEER. V gave up 4 bases and J gave up 3 bases, with 12 bases separating them. The CDR3 has 14 amino acids. The CDR3 loop is CASSLGRSDTEAFF. The CDR3 region has the DNA TGCGCCAGCAGCCTCGGGAGGAGTGACACTGAAGCTTTCTTT.

Comment on this clonotype: Without the conserved terminal phenylalanine or tryptophan, this CDR3 likely stems from a read error. The rearrangement links TRBV6-9 to TRBJ2-1; D is ambiguous. CDR1 and CDR2 (germline): MNHGY, SVAAGI. V was pared by 3 bases and J by 8 bases, with 14 bases between. The CDR3 extends over 14 amino acids. The CDR3 DNA sequence: TGTGCCAGCAGTTACCCCAATTCTGTGGATGAGCAGTTCCTC. This encodes CASSYPNSVDEQFL.

The rearrangement uses TRBV11-2 and TRBJ2-1, with D perhaps assigned TRBD1 or TRBD2 (6 bases each). Germline V gives CDR1 SGHAT, CDR2 FQNNGV. The CDR3 runs 16 residues. Trimming removed 6 bases at V and 3 bases at J, with 18 bases between. The CDR3 nucleotides are TGTGCCAGCAGTTTCCTCGGGGGCGGGCGCTACAATGAGCAGTTCTTC. Translated: CASSFLGGGRYNEQFF.

The table lists this clonotype with a few counts. A read error is possible here, since a much larger clone lies one base away. The chain links TRBV12-3 or TRBV12-4 to TRBJ2-3, with TRBD1 matching 7 bases. This CDR3 contains 13 residues. Trimming at V came to 6 bases and at J to 0 bases, leaving 0 bases not matched to a gene. DNA of the CDR3: TGTGCCAGCAGGGGACAGAGCACAGATACGCAGTATTTT. It encodes CASRGQSTDTQYF.

Note on this clonotype: Just one base apart from a much larger clone, this may be a read error. The V call is TRBV7-2, the J call TRBJ2-2; D is ambiguous. The CDR3 covers 14 residues. Germline CDR1 and CDR2: SGHTA and FQGNSA. Trimming removed 5 bases from V and 4 bases from J, with 11 bases in between. DNA of the CDR3: TGTGCCAGCAGCCTTGGGGTTGCCACCGGGGAGCTGTTTTTT. The encoded protein is CASSLGVATGELFF.

There are many counts of this clonotype. The gene calls are TRBV28 and TRBJ2-1; 11 bases are shared with TRBD2. Germline trimming cut 3 bases from V and 7 bases from J; bases unmatched to any gene: 5. The CDR3 is 15 residues long. Looked up from germline, CDR1 is MDHEN and CDR2 is SYDVKM. This chain's CDR3 is CASSFSSGRINEQFF. CDR3 nucleotide sequence: TGTGCCAGCAGTTTCTCTAGCGGGAGGATAAATGAGCAGTTCTTC.

This clonotype has only one observation. This chain links TRBV6-2 or TRBV6-3 with TRBJ2-7; no definite D call. Germline CDR1 reads MNHEY; CDR2 reads SVGEGT. CDR3 length: 14 residues. V was clipped by 6 bases and J by 0 bases, with 12 bases between them. This chain's CDR3 is CASRAQWVSYEQYF. The CDR3 coding sequence is TGTGCCAGCAGGGCACAGTGGGTCTCCTACGAGCAGTACTTC.

This chain joins TRBV24-1 and TRBJ2-3, with TRBD2 identical over 16 bases. J lost 5 bases, V lost 3 bases, and 4 bases had no gene match. Looked up from germline, CDR1 is KGHDR and CDR2 is SFDVKD. The CDR3 consists of 17 residues. In DNA form, the CDR3 reads TGTGCCACCAGTGATGCGGGACTAGCGGGGGGGCTAGATACGCAGTATTTT. It translates to CATSDAGLAGGLDTQYF.

This clonotype was seen just once. The chain links TRBV15 to TRBJ2-2; D is unresolved. V lost 1 base, J lost 6 bases, and 15 bases lay in between. The germline V gene encodes CDR1 LNHNV and CDR2 YYDKDF (reference sequence). This CDR3 spans 16 amino acids. CDR3 protein: CATSRVAGRPPGELFF. The DNA of the CDR3 is TGTGCCACCAGCAGAGTGGCCGGGCGGCCCCCCGGGGAGCTGTTTTTT.

This clonotype has at least ten counts. V gene TRBV29-1 combines with J gene TRBJ2-5; D gene ambiguous. The CDR3 length is 14 residues. CDR1 SQVTM and CDR2 ANQGSEA come from the germline V gene. Trimming took 0 bases from V and 1 from J, leaving 9 bases between them. CDR3 sequence reads: CSVEDRLSQETQYF. For the CDR3, the DNA is TGCAGCGTTGAAGACCGATTATCCCAAGAGACCCAGTACTTC. Looking up the rest from reference TRBV29-1 and TRBJ2-5 gives the full variable domain: SAVISQKPSRDICQRGTSLTIQCQVDSQVTMMFWYRQQPGQSLTLIATANQGSEATYESGFVIDKFPISRPNLTFSTLTVSNMSPEDSSIYLCSVEDRLSQETQYFGPGTRLLVL.

This clonotype has ten or more counts. The chain has TRBV24-1 and TRBJ2-1, with 8 bases that match TRBD1. CDR1 is KGHDR, CDR2 SFDVKD, per germline. The CDR3 runs 15 residues. Losses at the gene ends were 0 bases for V and 5 bases for J; bases not matched to a gene: 2. DNA for the CDR3: TGTGCCACCAGTGATTTGGGGACAGGTGACAATGAGCAGTTCTTC. The encoded protein is CATSDLGTGDNEQFF.

The V call is TRBV6-5, the J call TRBJ2-1; D perhaps matches TRBD2 (6 bases). The ends were cut back, 11 bases at V and 0 bases at J, with 20 bases in the middle. The CDR3 sequence is 16 residues long. Germline lookup yields CDR1 MNHEY and CDR2 SVGAGI. The CDR3 region has the DNA TGTGCCGGTAGTTCCAGCGGGTGGAGCTCCTACAATGAGCAGTTCTTC. Translation gives CAGSSSGWSSYNEQFF.

This clonotype is medium-sized. The chain has TRBV20-1 and TRBJ1-5, with a weak D call TRBD1 (5 bases). Trimming stripped 5 bases from V and 0 bases from J, with 11 bases between. CDR1 and CDR2 from the germline V gene are DFQATT and SNEGSKA (reference sequence). The CDR3 is made up of 14 amino acids. The CDR3 DNA reads TGCAGTGCTCAGACAGCTTATAGCAATCAGCCCCAGCATTTT. It translates to CSAQTAYSNQPQHF.

This clonotype was recorded only once. One base away lies a much larger clone, so this may be a sequencing read error. The chain links TRBV7-3 to TRBJ2-1; D possibly corresponds to TRBD1 (7 bases). This CDR3 comprises 15 residues. Germline-derived CDR1 and CDR2 are SGHTA and FQGTGA. The V end lost 8 bases, the J end lost 4 bases, and 18 bases lay between the germline ends. The CDR3 bases are TGTGCCAGCGGCCGGACCCAGGGGGGATACAATGAGCAGTTCTTC. This sequence encodes CASGRTQGGYNEQFF.

This clonotype was seen ten or more times. This chain connects TRBV20-1 to TRBJ2-7, with TRBD2 matching over 12 bases. The CDR3 is 15 amino acids. After removal of 0 bases from V and 3 bases from J, the junction contained 3 bases not matched to a gene. CDR1 and CDR2 from the germline V gene are DFQATT and SNEGSKA (reference sequence). CDR3 residues: CSARETSGGIYEQYF. CDR3 sequence (DNA): TGCAGTGCTAGAGAGACTAGCGGGGGCATCTACGAGCAGTACTTC.

This clonotype was seen ten or more times. Germline and junction disagree at one end, which may indicate a read error. The J gene is TRBJ2-7, the V gene TRBV6-1, with 8 bases that match TRBD2. Germline V gene data show CDR1 as MNHNS and CDR2 as SASEGT. This CDR3 is built from 16 residues. The CDR3: CASTPGGGPVSYGQYF. DNA for the CDR3: TGTGCCAGCACCCCGGGGGGGGGACCCGTCTCCTACGGGCAGTACTTC.

This clonotype was observed at least ten times. The rearrangement links TRBV20-1 to TRBJ2-2, with a possible D match to TRBD1 (5 bases). V was shortened by 3 bases and J by 2 bases, with 19 bases between the two germline ends. Germline V lookup: CDR1 DFQATT, CDR2 SNEGSKA (reference sequence). The CDR3 is made up of 17 amino acids. The CDR3 DNA sequence: TGCAGTGCTAGGGGCAGGGAACCACTCTCAAACACCGGGGAGCTGTTTTTT. Translating it yields CSARGREPLSNTGELFF.

This clonotype showed up many times. The J gene is TRBJ2-3, the V gene TRBV4-3, with TRBD2 identical over 8 bases. The ends lost 0 bases at V and 0 bases at J; junction bases unmatched: 5. Germline loops: CDR1 LGHNA, CDR2 YSLEER. The CDR3 sequence is 17 residues long. As DNA, the CDR3 is TGCGCCAGCAGCCAAGATCCCCGACTAGCGAGCACAGATACGCAGTATTTT. Residues: CASSQDPRLASTDTQYF.

The CDR3 sequence: CASSPGDVDTGELFF. DNA of the CDR3: TGTGCCAGCAGTCCAGGTGACGTAGACACCGGGGAGCTGTTTTTT. This chain connects TRBV28 to TRBJ2-2; D is ambiguous. With 5 bases removed from V and 3 bases from J, the gap between germline ends came to 13 bases. Germline assignment: CDR1 MDHEN and CDR2 SYDVKM. This CDR3 has 15 amino acids.

Ten or more counts support this clonotype. The chain employs TRBV10-3 and TRBJ1-2, with 7 bases that match TRBD1. Looked up from germline, CDR1 is ENHRY and CDR2 is SYGVKD. This CDR3 contains 12 residues. Unmatched junction bases numbered 0, after V lost 0 bases and J lost 8 bases. The CDR3 nucleotides are TGTGCCATCAGTGAGTCAGGGGGCGGCTACACCTTC. Amino acid sequence: CAISESGGGYTF.

This clonotype showed up just a few times. This chain links TRBV3-1 with TRBJ2-1, with D uncertain. The length of the CDR3 is 16 residues. Germline CDR1 LGHDT, CDR2 YNNKEL (reference sequence). V was cut by 4 bases and J by 7 bases, with 20 bases left in between. The CDR3 nucleotides read TGTGCCAGCAGCCTTCAGTCCGGCCGCTATGGGAATGAGCAGTTCTTC. It translates to CASSLQSGRYGNEQFF.

Ten or more counts support this clonotype. V is TRBV7-9 and J is TRBJ2-7; D possibly matches TRBD1 or TRBD2 (5 bases each). Germline V CDR1 and CDR2: SEHNR, FQNEAQ (reference sequence). V dropped 4 bases and J dropped 3 bases, with 10 bases sitting between them. The CDR3 is 13 amino acids. The CDR3 sequence: CASSSGPDYEQYF. The CDR3 coding sequence is TGTGCCAGCAGCTCGGGACCCGACTACGAGCAGTACTTC. Drawing the rest from reference TRBV7-9 and TRBJ2-7, the complete variable domain is DTGVSQNPRHKITKRGQNVTFRCDPISEHNRLYWYRQTLGQGPEFLTYFQNEAQLEKSRLLSDRFSAERPKGSFSTLEIQRTEQGDSAMYLCASSSGPDYEQYFGPGTRLTVT.